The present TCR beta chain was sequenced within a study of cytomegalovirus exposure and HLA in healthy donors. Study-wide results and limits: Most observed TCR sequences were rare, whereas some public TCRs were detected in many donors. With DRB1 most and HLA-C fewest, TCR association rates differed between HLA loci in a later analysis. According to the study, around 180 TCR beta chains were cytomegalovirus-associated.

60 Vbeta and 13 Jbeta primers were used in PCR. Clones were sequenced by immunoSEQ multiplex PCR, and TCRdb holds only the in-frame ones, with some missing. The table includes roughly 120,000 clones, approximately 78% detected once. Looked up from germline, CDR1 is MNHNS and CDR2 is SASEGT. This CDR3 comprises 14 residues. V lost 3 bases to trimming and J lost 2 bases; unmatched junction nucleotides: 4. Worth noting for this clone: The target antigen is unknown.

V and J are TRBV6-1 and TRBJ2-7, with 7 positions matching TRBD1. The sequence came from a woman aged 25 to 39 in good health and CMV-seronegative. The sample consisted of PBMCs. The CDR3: CASSERTGPYEQYF. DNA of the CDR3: TGTGCCAGCAGTGAGAGGACAGGTCCCTACGAGCAGTACTTC.